This TCR beta chain appears in the sequencing data of a study of blood T cells in healthy people across ages. Trimming removed 3 bases from V and 10 bases from J, with 20 bases in between. The CDR3 is 16 residues long. Looked up from germline, CDR1 is SGHRS and CDR2 is YFSETQ. For the second PCR, which ran for about 7 to 11 cycles, a sample-barcoded 5' primer and a J-beta primer mix were used. MiXCR, applied by TCRdb to the 5' RACE reads, yields one record per CDR3 protein. Here the sample spans 1,800,000 or so distinct CDR3 sequences, around 40% being singletons. This sequence was found in a human donor in good health. The chain couples TRBV5-1 to TRBJ1-6; tentative D call: TRBD1 (6 bases). The sequenced material came from blood. CDR3 nucleotides: TGCGCCAGCAGCTCGGAAGGAGACAGGAGGCTATCACCCCTCCACTTT. Residues: CASSSEGDRRLSPLHF.